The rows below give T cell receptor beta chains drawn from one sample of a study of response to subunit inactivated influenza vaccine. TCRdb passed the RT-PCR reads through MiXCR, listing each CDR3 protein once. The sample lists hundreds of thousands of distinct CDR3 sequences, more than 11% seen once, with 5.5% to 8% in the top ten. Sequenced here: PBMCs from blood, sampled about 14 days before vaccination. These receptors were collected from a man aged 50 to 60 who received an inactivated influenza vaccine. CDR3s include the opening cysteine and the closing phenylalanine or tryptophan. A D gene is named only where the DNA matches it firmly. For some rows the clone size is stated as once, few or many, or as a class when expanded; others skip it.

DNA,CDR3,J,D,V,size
TGTGCCAGCAGCCAAGCGAACAGCTTGAACACTGAAGCTTTCTTT,CASSQANSLNTEAFF,TRBJ1-1,-,TRBV3-1,-
TGTGCCAGCAGTTTATCAGGGCTGAACACCGGGGAGCTGTTTTTT,CASSLSGLNTGELFF,TRBJ2-2,-,TRBV28,many
TGTGCCAGCAGTGAAGGGACTAGCTCTCGGAGTGAGCAGTTCTTC,CASSEGTSSRSEQFF,TRBJ2-1,TRBD2,TRBV2,few
TGCAGTGCCACCTCCGGGACTAGCGGGAACCAAGAGACCCAGTACTTC,CSATSGTSGNQETQYF,TRBJ2-5,TRBD2,TRBV20-1,few
TGTGCCAGCAGCCCCAGTATCCAGCAGTACTTC,CASSPSIQQYF,TRBJ2-7,-,TRBV7-9,-
TGTGCCAGCAGCAAGGGACTAGCGGGGCCCACAGATACGCAGTATTTT,CASSKGLAGPTDTQYF,TRBJ2-3,TRBD2,TRBV7-8,few
TGCAGTGCTAAGCGGGGAGGGCCTCGCGTACCCGAGCAGTACTTC,CSAKRGGPRVPEQYF,TRBJ2-7,TRBD2,TRBV20-1,-
TGCAGCGCTGGTGGGGGGGCAGGGAGAGAGCAGTACTTC,CSAGGGAGREQYF,TRBJ2-7,-,TRBV29-1,-
TGTGCCAGCGGGCCTCTAGCGGGGGTTTCCTACAATGAGCAGTTCTTC,CASGPLAGVSYNEQFF,TRBJ2-1,TRBD2,TRBV7-2,-
TGTGCCATCAGTGCCAGGACTAGCGGGTTGACAGATACGCAGTATTTT,CAISARTSGLTDTQYF,TRBJ2-3,TRBD2,TRBV10-3,few
TGTGCCAGCAGCTTAGCATCAGGGGTAATGGGCTACACCTTC,CASSLASGVMGYTF,TRBJ1-2,-,TRBV7-2,-
TGCAGTGCTAGAGATGGGACGCAAATTCAAGAGACCCAGTACTTC,CSARDGTQIQETQYF,TRBJ2-5,-,TRBV20-1,-
TGTGCCATCAGTTGGACGCGAACTGAAGCTTTCTTT,CAISWTRTEAFF,TRBJ1-1,-,TRBV10-3,few
TGTGCCAGCAGTAGCCGTGGACTAGGCACAGATACGCAGTATTTT,CASSSRGLGTDTQYF,TRBJ2-3,TRBD2,TRBV28,-
TGTGCCAGCAGGGCCGGGACGGCCAACTATGGCTACACCTTC,CASRAGTANYGYTF,TRBJ1-2,-,TRBV6-1,-
TGCAGTGCTAGGAGTAGGGTTGGCAATCAGCCCCAGCATTTT,CSARSRVGNQPQHF,TRBJ1-5,-,TRBV20-1,few
TGTGCCAGGCTCCAGGGGCCGGGCGCTGAAGCTTTCTTT,CARLQGPGAEAFF,TRBJ1-1,-,TRBV19,-
TGTGCCAGCTCACCCCGGACAGGGGACACTGAAGCTTTCTTT,CASSPRTGDTEAFF,TRBJ1-1,TRBD1,TRBV18,few
TGTGCCAGCACCCCCTTCGCGGCCCAGGCAGATACGCAGTATTTT,CASTPFAAQADTQYF,TRBJ2-3,-,TRBV27,-
TGTGCCAGCAGCGTACCCGGGACAACCTACGAGCAGTACTTC,CASSVPGTTYEQYF,TRBJ2-7,-,TRBV5-6,few
TGCAGCGTTGGAGAATCAGGGCCCGGGGAGCTGTTTTTT,CSVGESGPGELFF,TRBJ2-2,-,TRBV29-1,many
TGTGCCAGCAGTGGGGAGATACCAACTAACTATAATTCACCCCTCCACTTT,CASSGEIPTNYNSPLHF,TRBJ1-6,-,TRBV6-1,few
TGTGCCAGCAGTCCGGGCTACGAGCAGTACTTC,CASSPGYEQYF,TRBJ2-7,-,TRBV12-3/TRBV12-4,many
TGCAGCGTTGCCCTGAACAATCAAGAGACCCAGTACTTC,CSVALNNQETQYF,TRBJ2-5,-,TRBV29-1,few
TGCGCCAGCAGCTTGACAGTCCAACGATTCACAGATACGCAGTATTTT,CASSLTVQRFTDTQYF,TRBJ2-3,-,TRBV5-1,-
TGCAGCGTTGAGGGTCAGATGAACACTGAAGCTTTCTTT,CSVEGQMNTEAFF,TRBJ1-1,-,TRBV29-1,once
TGCAGTGCTAGAGGCCGACTAACCGCCGGGGAGCTGTTTTTT,CSARGRLTAGELFF,TRBJ2-2,-,TRBV20-1,-
TGTGCCAGCAGCCCCGGACAGGGAGGCAACAGGAGGGCGAACACTGAAGCTTTCTTT,CASSPGQGGNRRANTEAFF,TRBJ1-1,TRBD1,TRBV11-2,few
TGCAGTGTAGGGGGGGGAAACACCATATATTTT,CSVGGGNTIYF,TRBJ1-3,-,TRBV20-1,-
TGTGCCAGCAGCTTAGTGGGGAGGGGATACACTGAAGCTTTCTTT,CASSLVGRGYTEAFF,TRBJ1-1,-,TRBV7-2,many
TGCGCCAGCAGCCAGGGGTCGTTTTCACCCCTCCACTTT,CASSQGSFSPLHF,TRBJ1-6,-,TRBV4-3,few
TGCAGTGCTAGAGCGGGGTCAGAGAACACCGGGGAGCTGTTTTTT,CSARAGSENTGELFF,TRBJ2-2,-,TRBV20-1,many
TGTGCCAGCAGTTACTCGCCGGTAATCAATGAGCAGTTCTTC,CASSYSPVINEQFF,TRBJ2-1,-,TRBV6-2/TRBV6-3,-
TGTGCCAGCAAGGTTGGGACTAGGAAGCATGAGCAGTTCTTC,CASKVGTRKHEQFF,TRBJ2-1,TRBD2,TRBV2,many
TGCGCCAGCAGCTTGAATGTCGGGGCTGAAGCTTTCTTT,CASSLNVGAEAFF,TRBJ1-1,-,TRBV5-1,-
TGCGCCAGCAGCTTGTTGGGGGGACAGATTGAGACCCAGTACTTC,CASSLLGGQIETQYF,TRBJ2-5,-,TRBV5-1,-
TGCAGTGCCAACGAGCGGGAGGGGAGCACAGATACGCAGTATTTT,CSANEREGSTDTQYF,TRBJ2-3,TRBD2,TRBV20-1,few
TGTGCCATCAGTGATTGGACTAGCACAGATACGCAGTATTTT,CAISDWTSTDTQYF,TRBJ2-3,-,TRBV10-3,few
TGTGCCATCAGGGGACCTCTTGCTTCACCCCTCCACTTT,CAIRGPLASPLHF,TRBJ1-6,-,TRBV10-3,-
TGCGCCAGCAGCCAAGATCTAGCGGGGAGGGCCCAAGAGACCCAGTACTTC,CASSQDLAGRAQETQYF,TRBJ2-5,TRBD2,TRBV4-3,few
TGTGCCAGCAGCTTAGGTCGTACGGGGGGGGCCGTCGATGAGCAGTTCTTC,CASSLGRTGGAVDEQFF,TRBJ2-1,TRBD2,TRBV7-2,few
TGTGCCAGCAGCCCCCGACAGGGTAACTACGAGCAGTACTTC,CASSPRQGNYEQYF,TRBJ2-7,TRBD1,TRBV9,many
TGTGCCATCAACGGAGACAGGGGTGGCAATGAGCAGTTCTTC,CAINGDRGGNEQFF,TRBJ2-1,TRBD1,TRBV10-3,many
TGTGCCAGCAGTTTAGACCGGGGGTTCAATCAGCCCCAGCATTTT,CASSLDRGFNQPQHF,TRBJ1-5,-,TRBV27,few
TGCGCCAGCAGCCAGGCGGGGACAGTCTATAATTCACCCCTCCACTTT,CASSQAGTVYNSPLHF,TRBJ1-6,TRBD1,TRBV4-1,few